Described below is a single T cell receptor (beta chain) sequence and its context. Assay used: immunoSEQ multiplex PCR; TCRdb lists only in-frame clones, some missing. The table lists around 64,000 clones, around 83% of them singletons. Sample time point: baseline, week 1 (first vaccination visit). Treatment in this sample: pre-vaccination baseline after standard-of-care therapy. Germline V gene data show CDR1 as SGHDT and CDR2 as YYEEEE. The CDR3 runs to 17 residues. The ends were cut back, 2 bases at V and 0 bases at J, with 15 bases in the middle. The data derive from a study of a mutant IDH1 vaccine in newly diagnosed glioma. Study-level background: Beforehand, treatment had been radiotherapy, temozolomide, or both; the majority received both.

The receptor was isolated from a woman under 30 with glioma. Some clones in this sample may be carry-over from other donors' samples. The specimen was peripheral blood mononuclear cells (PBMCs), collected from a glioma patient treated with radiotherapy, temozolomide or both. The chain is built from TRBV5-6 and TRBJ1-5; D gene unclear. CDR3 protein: CASSLYPTEYSNQPQHF. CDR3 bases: TGTGCCAGCAGCTTATACCCAACAGAATATAGCAATCAGCCCCAGCATTTT.